This T cell receptor beta chain stems from a study of T cells expressing NK-cell markers. Across the study: It was from sorted CD3+CD56+NKG2C+, CD3+CD56+NKG2C- and CD3+CD56-NKG2C+ T cells that TCR beta repertoires came.

In generating TCR beta cDNA, 5'RACE template switching with UMIs was used. Reanalyzing the 5' RACE reads, TCRdb keeps one entry per CDR3 protein, without DNA. This sample's table reports over 100,000 distinct CDR3 sequences. CDR1 is SGHTA and CDR2 is FQGTGA in the germline V gene. The CDR3 is 17 residues long. The sequencing input was blood T cells: a sorted CD56 or NKG2C T cell subset, CD4+ or CD8+ T cells, or bulk PBMC T cells (not recorded which). The chain joins TRBV7-3 to TRBJ1-5; the TCRdb D gene call, TRBD1, has no DNA to confirm it. The sequence derives from a woman aged 18 to 75 in good health. The CDR3 loop is CASSFSGDPHSNQPQHF.